Listed here is a single T cell receptor beta chain. The entry originates in a study of PD-L1 blockade in urothelial cancer. With 5 bases removed from V and 3 bases from J, the gap between germline ends came to 13 bases. CDR1 and CDR2 (germline): MNHEY, SVGAGI. This CDR3 is built from 14 residues. Method: immunoSEQ multiplex PCR; TCRdb's copy keeps in-frame clones and lacks some. The sample yields tens of thousands of clones, approximately 80% seen once. The source of this sequence is a man in his sixties or seventies with urothelial cancer. V usage is TRBV6-5 and J usage is TRBJ1-2, with D hard to call. Sequencing used PBMCs, obtained around atezolizumab (anti-PD-L1) treatment. As DNA, the CDR3 is TGTGCCAGCAGTCCGACCGGGTCTTACTATGGCTACACCTTC. Translating gives CASSPTGSYYGYTF.